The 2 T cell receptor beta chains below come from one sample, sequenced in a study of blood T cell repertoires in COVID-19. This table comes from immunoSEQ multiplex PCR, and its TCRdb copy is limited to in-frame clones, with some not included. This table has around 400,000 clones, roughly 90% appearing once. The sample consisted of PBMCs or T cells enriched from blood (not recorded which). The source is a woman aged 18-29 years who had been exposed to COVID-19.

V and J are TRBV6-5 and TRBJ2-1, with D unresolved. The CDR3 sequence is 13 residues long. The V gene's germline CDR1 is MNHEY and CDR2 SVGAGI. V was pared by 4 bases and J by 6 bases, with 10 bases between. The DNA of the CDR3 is TGTGCCAGCAGTTTTGGCAGAACCAATGAGCAGTTCTTC. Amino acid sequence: CASSFGRTNEQFF.

The CDR3 spells CASSLLGASYNEQFF. The CDR3 DNA follows: TGTGCCAGCAGCCTTCTGGGGGCCTCCTACAATGAGCAGTTCTTC. The chain carries TRBV6-1 and TRBJ2-1, with D maybe TRBD1 (6 bases). Trimming took off 6 bases at V and 0 bases at J, with 12 bases between the two ends. CDR3 length: 15 residues. The V gene's germline CDR1 is MNHNS and CDR2 SASEGT.